The 5 T cell receptor beta chains presented below share a single source sample, sequenced in a study of T cell responses to AZD1222 COVID-19 vaccine. Clones were read by immunoSEQ multiplex PCR, and TCRdb kept only the in-frame ones, dropping some. Altogether about 160,000 clones are present, 88% being singletons, with the ten largest covering more than 5.5%. The sample here was peripheral blood, taken on day 0 of AZD1222 vaccination. Receptors were obtained from an adult in good health.

The genes are TRBV12-3 or TRBV12-4 and TRBJ1-4; 9 bases line up with TRBD1. CDR3 length equals 12 residues. V shed 7 bases, J shed 7 bases, and the junction held 1 base outside the gene matches. CDR3 sequence (DNA): TGTGCCAGCAAACAGGGGGCTGAAAAACTGTTTTTT. Its translation: CASKQGAEKLFF.

The sample holds one count of this clone. This chain links TRBV9 with TRBJ2-2; D unclear. Deletions cut 0 bases from V and 5 bases from J, with 8 bases between. The germline V gene has CDR1 SGDLS and CDR2 YYNGEE. This CDR3 contains 14 residues. CDR3 in amino acids: CASSVEGATGELFF. In DNA form, the CDR3 reads TGTGCCAGCAGCGTAGAAGGCGCAACCGGGGAGCTGTTTTTT.

This clone was recorded once. The rearrangement uses TRBV5-1 and TRBJ2-1; D may be TRBD2 (5 bases). Trimming removed 0 bases at V and 8 bases at J, with 18 bases between. Germline CDR1 and CDR2: SGHRS and YFSETQ. This CDR3 has 16 residues. The CDR3 DNA follows: TGCGCCAGCAGCTTGGCCGACTATTTCCTTTTCGATGAGCAGTTCTTC. Protein product: CASSLADYFLFDEQFF.

This chain joins TRBV4-3 and TRBJ2-1, with TRBD2 matching 10 bases. V lost 0 bases, J lost 2 bases, and 4 bases stayed unmatched. The CDR3 length is 17 residues. CDR1 is LGHNA and CDR2 is YSLEER in the germline V gene. The CDR3 region is CASSQEPGLATYNEQFF. CDR3 nucleotides: TGCGCCAGCAGCCAAGAGCCGGGACTAGCGACCTACAATGAGCAGTTCTTC.

This chain uses TRBV7-8 with TRBJ1-4; D remains unclear. The CDR3 spans 16 residues. Between the trimmed V and J ends, which lost 1 base and 4 bases, there was a span of 13 bases. Germline V gives CDR1 SGHVS, CDR2 FQNEAQ. CDR3: CASSLVFGWGNEKLFF. The CDR3 bases are TGTGCCAGCAGCTTAGTATTCGGCTGGGGTAATGAAAAACTGTTTTTT.